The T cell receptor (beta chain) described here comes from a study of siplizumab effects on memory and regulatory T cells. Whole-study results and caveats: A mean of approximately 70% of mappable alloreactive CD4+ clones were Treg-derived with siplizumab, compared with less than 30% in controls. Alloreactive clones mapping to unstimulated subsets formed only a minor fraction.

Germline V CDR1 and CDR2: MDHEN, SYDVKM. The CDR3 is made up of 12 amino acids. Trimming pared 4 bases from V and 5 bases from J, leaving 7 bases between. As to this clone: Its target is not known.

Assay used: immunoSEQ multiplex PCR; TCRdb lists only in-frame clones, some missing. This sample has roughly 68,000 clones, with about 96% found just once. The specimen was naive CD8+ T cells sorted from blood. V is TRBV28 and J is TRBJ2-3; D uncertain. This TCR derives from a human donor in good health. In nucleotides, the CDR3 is TGTGCCAGCAGTTCAGACGAAGATACGCAGTATTTT. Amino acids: CASSSDEDTQYF.